The present TCR beta chain was sequenced within a study of identical twins. The CDR3 has 12 amino acids. Germline V lookup: CDR1 SGHTA, CDR2 FQGNSA. The ends were cut back, 3 bases at V and 8 bases at J, with 8 bases in the middle. Study findings and constraints: Diverse VJ usage suggested most zero-insertion clonotypes were not invariant T cells.

TCRdb itself ran the 5' RACE reads through MiXCR, one entry per CDR3 protein. The sample contains 500,000 to 550,000 distinct CDR3 sequences, 20% to 25% of which appear only once. Only a few counts were recorded for this clonotype. Its antigen is not known. These data also featured in a second study, about yellow fever vaccine responses in identical twins. This second report adds: Twins reportedly appeared to share part of their vaccine T cell response while keeping part individual.

This chain connects TRBV7-2 to TRBJ2-1; maybe TRBD2 (5 bases). The receptor was isolated from a woman under 30 in good health. Source material: CD4+ T cells sorted from blood. The CDR3 reads CASSFFGDEQFF. CDR3 bases: TGTGCCAGCAGCTTTTTCGGGGATGAGCAGTTCTTC.